Described below is a single T cell receptor beta chain sequence and its context. Its specificity is unknown. This CDR3 is 13 amino acids long. TCRdb reprocessed the 5' RACE reads and reports one entry per CDR3 protein, with no DNA. The repertoire table contains about 550,000 distinct CDR3 sequences. This sample is part of a study of T cells expressing NK-cell markers. Study details: HCMV serostatus: seven of eight sequenced donors positive, one negative.

General study results and limits: Of the CD8+ T cell pool in roughly six donors, about 1.0-7.0% was accounted for by dominant NKG2C+ clonotypes. Expanded clones of NKG2C+ T cells had an unclear HCMV specificity. A few of the donors also had these clonotypes leading their CD3+CD56-NKG2C+ fraction.

The V gene is TRBV12-3 or TRBV12-4, the J gene TRBJ2-1; TCRdb gives TRBD1 as the D gene, but with no DNA this cannot be confirmed. The specimen sequenced was blood T cells: a sorted CD56 or NKG2C T cell subset, CD4+ or CD8+ T cells, or bulk PBMC T cells (not recorded which). This sequence was found in a man aged 18-30 years in good health. CDR3 amino acids: CASSTGTYNEQFF.